A single sample is the source of the 26 T cell receptor beta chains below, sequenced in a study of Graves' ophthalmopathy and Graves' hyperthyroidism. Amplified material comprised TCR beta CDR3 regions derived from RNA transcripts. Amplification began with first-round RT-PCR using HTBI primers, then second-round multiplex PCR was performed. TCRdb fed the multiplex PCR reads into MiXCR, producing one record per CDR3 protein. The data show approximately 640,000 distinct CDR3 sequences, roughly 41% seen once. Source material: peripheral blood. The source is an adult man with Graves' ophthalmopathy.

A note on this clonotype: Because it lacks the conserved phenylalanine or tryptophan at the end, this CDR3 is likely a read error. The chain couples TRBV25-1 to TRBJ1-6; 10 nucleotides agree with TRBD1. The CDR3 covers 16 residues. CDR1 and CDR2 from the germline V gene are MGHDK and SYGVNS. CDR3 in DNA: TGCGCCAGCAGCAACCGGGACAGGGGATCATTTTCACCCCTCCACTCT. Translating it yields CASSNRDRGSFSPLHS.

V is TRBV7-9 and J is TRBJ2-7; D might be TRBD2 (6 bases). The germline V gene encodes CDR1 SEHNR and CDR2 FQNEAQ (reference sequence). V lost 5 bases and J 7 bases, leaving 24 bases between the germline ends. The CDR3 is 16 amino acids. The CDR3 loop is CASSAPGTYLYGEQYF. The CDR3 DNA follows: TGTGCCAGCAGCGCCCCCGGGACTTACCTCTACGGGGAGCAGTACTTC.

The genes are TRBV12-3 or TRBV12-4 and TRBJ1-5; possibly TRBD1 for D (6 bases). V was trimmed by 5 bases and J by 6 bases, leaving 20 bases between them. The CDR3 length is 16 residues. For the CDR3, the DNA is TGTGCCAGCAGTCTCCGATTGACAGGCCTTCCTCAGCCCCAGCATTTT. Amino acid sequence: CASSLRLTGLPQPQHF.

The chain links TRBV7-3 to TRBJ2-5; D unclear. Germline loops: CDR1 SGHTA, CDR2 FQGTGA. The CDR3 runs to 13 residues. Between the trimmed V and J ends, which lost 8 bases and 5 bases, there was a span of 15 bases. CDR3 sequence reads: CASSGPVEETQYF. The CDR3 region has the DNA TGTGCCAGCTCTGGGCCGGTAGAGGAGACCCAGTACTTC.

The chain couples TRBV2 to TRBJ1-5; D may be TRBD1 (6 bases). Germline values: CDR1 SNHLY, CDR2 FYNNEI. The CDR3 has 13 residues. Trimming pared 2 bases from V and 7 bases from J, leaving 9 bases between. CDR3 sequence: CASSEKGGQPQHF. CDR3 DNA: TGTGCCAGCAGTGAAAAGGGGGGACAGCCCCAGCATTTT.

This clonotype was detected ten times or more. The genes are TRBV7-3 and TRBJ2-5, with 7 bases fitting TRBD2. Germline CDR1 SGHTA, CDR2 FQGTGA. V gave up 1 base and J gave up 4 bases; unmatched junction bases: 9. The CDR3 has 16 residues. For the CDR3, the DNA is TGTGCCAGCAGCTTAATCCAGCGGGAAGGAGGAGAGACCCAGTACTTC. Protein: CASSLIQREGGETQYF.

V and J are TRBV5-8 and TRBJ2-5, with D unresolved. The V and J ends lost 0 bases and 3 bases respectively, with 6 bases between them. CDR1 SGHTS and CDR2 YDEGEE come from the germline V gene. This CDR3 is 13 amino acids long. CDR3 amino acids: CASSLVDEETQYF. CDR3 bases: TGTGCCAGCAGCTTGGTGGATGAAGAGACCCAGTACTTC.

DNA of the CDR3: TGTGCCAGCAGCCGGGACAGGGTTGCCGGGGAGCTGTTTTTT. It codes for CASSRDRVAGELFF. The chain recombines TRBV5-4 with TRBJ2-2, with TRBD1 matching over 9 bases. Germline CDR1 is SGHNT and CDR2 is YYREEE (reference sequence). There are 14 residues in the CDR3. With 4 bases clipped from V and 6 bases from J, the junction kept 4 bases outside the gene matches.

In this sample, this clonotype turned up a few times. This chain joins TRBV7-2 and TRBJ2-7; maybe TRBD1 (6 bases). Germline V gene sequence: CDR1 SGHTA, CDR2 FQGNSA. Between the trimmed V and J ends, which lost 5 bases and 2 bases, there was a span of 13 bases. The length of the CDR3 is 14 residues. DNA for the CDR3: TGTGCCAGCAGCCCACCAGGGGACCCCTACGAGCAGTACTTC. This encodes CASSPPGDPYEQYF.

This clonotype was seen many times. The V gene is TRBV19, the J gene TRBJ2-7; D might be TRBD1 (6 bases). Germline V gene sequence: CDR1 LNHDA, CDR2 SQIVND (reference sequence). V was trimmed by 5 bases and J by 2 bases, leaving 16 bases between them. The CDR3 contains 15 residues. The CDR3 sequence: CASSPQTGSPYEQYF. The CDR3 nucleotides read TGTGCCAGTAGTCCCCAGACAGGAAGCCCCTACGAGCAGTACTTC. Together with reference TRBV19 and TRBJ2-7, the CDR3 gives the full variable domain: DGGITQSPKYLFRKEGQNVTLSCEQNLNHDAMYWYRQDPGQGLRLIYYSQIVNDFQKGDIAEGYSVSREKKESFPLTVTSAQKNPTAFYLCASSPQTGSPYEQYFGPGTRLTVT.

This clonotype was seen at least ten times. The V and J genes are TRBV7-8 and TRBJ1-2; 9 bases align to TRBD1. The germline V gene has CDR1 SGHVS and CDR2 FQNEAQ. J was trimmed by 6 bases and V by 5 bases; bases with no gene match: 7. The CDR3 covers 14 residues. As DNA, the CDR3 is TGTGCCAGCAGCCAATTCACAGGGGGCGATGGCTACACCTTC. Translation gives CASSQFTGGDGYTF.

This sequence joins TRBV29-1 and TRBJ1-2; 7 nucleotides line up with TRBD1. Germline-derived CDR1 and CDR2 are SQVTM and ANQGSEA. The CDR3 consists of 13 residues. The trim removed 6 bases at V and 5 bases at J, leaving 9 bases unmatched. This CDR3 is CSVTGAESYGYTF. CDR3 bases: TGCAGCGTCACAGGGGCTGAGTCGTATGGCTACACCTTC.

This clonotype was picked up many times. J is TRBJ2-7 and V is TRBV2, with 8 bases that match TRBD1. V gave up 4 bases and J gave up 3 bases; unmatched junction bases: 11. The CDR3 has 16 amino acids. Germline CDR1 SNHLY, CDR2 FYNNEI. CDR3 bases: TGTGCCAGCAGTGCGGTGAGGGCAGGGGGCCACTACGAGCAGTACTTC. This translates into CASSAVRAGGHYEQYF.

The V and J genes are TRBV20-1 and TRBJ1-4, with 7 bases identical to TRBD1. The germline V gene has CDR1 DFQATT and CDR2 SNEGSKA (reference sequence). J lost 3 bases, V lost 4 bases, and 5 bases had no gene match. The CDR3 has 14 residues. The CDR3 loop is CSATEGAANEKLFF. The CDR3 region has the DNA TGCAGTGCTACCGAGGGGGCGGCTAATGAAAAACTGTTTTTT.

In this sample, this clonotype turned up many times. The rearrangement uses TRBV4-1 and TRBJ2-5; D is undetermined. Trimming cost V 4 bases and J 0 bases, with 12 bases left between them. Germline CDR1 is MGHRA and CDR2 is YSYEKL. There are 15 residues in the CDR3. The CDR3 loop reads CASSPESTNQETQYF. The CDR3 DNA sequence: TGCGCCAGCAGCCCAGAATCCACAAACCAAGAGACCCAGTACTTC.

The sample holds one count of this clonotype. A single base separates this from a much larger clone, so it may be a read error. This is likely a read error, given that the CDR3 carries no conserved phenylalanine or tryptophan at its end. The rearrangement joins TRBV2 to TRBJ1-1, with 7 bases lining up with TRBD1. The CDR3 is 14 residues long. V dropped 7 bases and J dropped 5; count of bases not matched to a gene: 10. The germline V gene has CDR1 SNHLY and CDR2 FYNNEI. CDR3 amino acids: CASNLRLQGTEAFL. CDR3 bases: TGTGCCAGCAACCTCAGACTACAGGGGACTGAAGCTTTCCTT.

Only a few counts were recorded for this clonotype. This chain links TRBV5-5 with TRBJ2-5, with D possibly being TRBD1 (6 bases). This CDR3 is built from 17 residues. V gave up 6 bases and J gave up 2 bases, with 23 bases separating them. Germline lookup yields CDR1 SGHKS and CDR2 YYEKEE (reference sequence). The CDR3 here is CASILPLGRTVQETQYF. The CDR3 region has the DNA TGTGCCAGCATCCTTCCTTTGGGTAGGACAGTTCAAGAGACCCAGTACTTC.

This chain links TRBV29-1 with TRBJ2-1; the D gene is possibly TRBD2 (6 bases). Per the germline V gene, CDR1 is SQVTM and CDR2 is ANQGSEA. Trimming removed 7 bases at V and 0 bases at J, with 10 bases between. The CDR3 contains 13 residues. The CDR3 DNA is TGCAGCGGTTCGACTAGCTCCTACAATGAGCAGTTCTTC. This sequence encodes CSGSTSSYNEQFF.

The rearrangement links TRBV11-2 to TRBJ1-4; D remains unclear. The CDR3 length is 14 residues. V gave up 7 bases and J gave up 8 bases, with 17 bases separating them. The germline gives CDR1 SGHAT, CDR2 FQNNGV. CDR3: CASIASSGKEKLFF. In DNA, the CDR3 is TGTGCCAGCATAGCTTCGTCCGGGAAAGAAAAACTGTTTTTT.

The chain employs TRBV2 and TRBJ2-7, with TRBD1 matching over 8 bases. Germline CDR1 SNHLY, CDR2 FYNNEI. The junction had 10 bases not matched to a gene; V was cut back by 7 bases and J by 5 bases. The CDR3 has 14 amino acids. The CDR3 DNA follows: TGTGCCAGCATCGTAGGGACAGGTAGTAACGAGCAGTACTTC. Encoded protein: CASIVGTGSNEQYF. Looking up the rest from reference TRBV2 and TRBJ2-7 gives the full variable domain: EPEVTQTPSHQVTQMGQEVILRCVPISNHLYFYWYRQILGQKVEFLVSFYNNEISEKSEIFDDQFSVERPDGSNFTLKIRSTKLEDSAMYFCASIVGTGSNEQYFGPGTRLTVT.

This clonotype was counted at least ten times. The rearrangement uses TRBV7-9 and TRBJ2-5, with 8 bases aligning to TRBD1. Germline loops: CDR1 SEHNR, CDR2 FQNEAQ (reference sequence). The CDR3 is 14 amino acids. J lost 1 base, V lost 6 bases, and 4 bases had no gene match. CDR3 in amino acids: CASRYRGSQETQYF. CDR3 DNA: TGTGCCAGCAGGTACAGGGGGAGCCAAGAGACCCAGTACTTC.

This clonotype has a count of ten or more. The CDR3: CAISVGVSNYGYTF. Written as DNA, the CDR3 is TGTGCCATCAGTGTCGGGGTTTCTAACTATGGCTACACCTTC. The chain joins TRBV10-3 to TRBJ1-2, with no clear D. This CDR3 has 14 residues. The ends were cut back, 4 bases at V and 0 bases at J, with 9 bases in the middle. Germline V gene data show CDR1 as ENHRY and CDR2 as SYGVKD.

This clonotype has more than one count but fewer than ten. The junction differs from germline at one of its ends, possibly a read error. The V and J genes are TRBV24-1 and TRBJ1-2; no reliable D call. The CDR3 covers 16 residues. The germline V gene has CDR1 KGHDR and CDR2 SFDVKD. CDR3 sequence: CASSSAGRDTFYGYTF. CDR3 DNA: TGTGCCAGCAGTTCTGCCGGACGGGATACCTTCTATGGCTACACCTTC.

This clonotype was observed a few times. This chain links TRBV5-1 with TRBJ1-2; the match to TRBD1 covers 8 bases. The V and J ends lost 4 bases and 4 bases, in that order; junction bases with no gene match: 9. Germline values: CDR1 SGHRS, CDR2 YFSETQ. CDR3 length: 15 amino acids. The CDR3 loop is CASSDSTGVSYGYTF. The CDR3 coding sequence is TGCGCCAGCAGCGATTCGACAGGGGTGAGCTATGGCTACACCTTC.

This clonotype was observed many times. DNA of the CDR3: TGCAGTGCTAGACAGATGACCGAGCAGTACTTC. It yields the protein CSARQMTEQYF. The gene calls are TRBV20-1 and TRBJ2-7; D uncertain. CDR1 is DFQATT, CDR2 SNEGSKA, per germline (reference sequence). V lost 2 bases to trimming and J lost 6 bases, with 8 bases between them. This CDR3 has 11 amino acids.

CDR3 nucleotide sequence: TGTGCCATCAGTGAGTCGGACAGGGGGAACACTGAAGCTTTCTTT. It encodes CAISESDRGNTEAFF. J is TRBJ1-1 and V is TRBV10-3; TRBD1 aligns across 9 bases. Germline assignment: CDR1 ENHRY and CDR2 SYGVKD. The CDR3 contains 15 residues. V trimming: 0 bases; J trimming: 1 base; junction bases outside the gene matches: 0.